The T cell receptor (beta chain) under discussion was sequenced for a study of blood T cell repertoires in COVID-19. Data came from immunoSEQ multiplex PCR; TCRdb stores just in-frame clones and leaves some out. The table records around 280,000 clones, about 87% of them present only once. This clone was found once. V gave up 4 bases and J gave up 4 bases; unmatched junction bases: 5. Germline CDR1 is SGHTA and CDR2 is FQGNSA. This CDR3 has 14 amino acids. This chain uses TRBV7-2 with TRBJ1-1; 8 bases are a match to TRBD1. The clonotype comes from a man between 65 and 85 years old with acute or convalescent COVID-19. The sequencing input was peripheral blood. The CDR3 loop is CASSSDRVGTEAFF. The CDR3 DNA follows: TGTGCCAGCAGCTCGGACAGGGTCGGCACTGAAGCTTTCTTT.